This T cell receptor beta chain was obtained from a study of regulatory T cells in long-lasting Graves disease. Overall study context: Disease was considered persistent Graves' disease after over 5 years of antithyroid drugs (with positive TSH receptor antibodies). Study-level points and caveats: More public clonotypes were shared by persistent patients (approximately 3,000) than by new patients (roughly 910).

Building the TCR beta libraries relied on iRepertoire HTBI primers, and CDR3 regions underwent Arm-PCR. A single record per CDR3 protein comes from TCRdb applying MiXCR to the multiplex PCR reads. This repertoire shows 650,000 to 850,000 distinct CDR3 sequences, 25% to 35% found once; its top ten account for about two fifths. The CDR3 is 14 residues long. The trim removed 6 bases at V and 2 bases at J, leaving 4 bases unmatched. Regarding time point: persistent/refractory GD, antithyroid drugs over 5 years with positive TRAb. Preparation of the TCR library used RNA extracted from PBMCs. With respect to this clonotype: Its antigen is as yet unknown.

Specimen: peripheral blood mononuclear cells (PBMCs), collected when the disease was refractory, from a patient treated with antithyroid drugs. The V gene is TRBV12-3 or TRBV12-4, the J gene TRBJ2-1; 7 nucleotides agree with TRBD1. This receptor was taken from a female donor with Graves disease. Written as DNA, the CDR3 is TGTGCCAGCAGCTTCGGGACAGCCTACAATGAGCAGTTCTTC. This encodes CASSFGTAYNEQFF.